This TCR beta chain was identified in a study of Graves' ophthalmopathy and Graves' hyperthyroidism. This clonotype came up many times. RNA transcripts yielded amplified TCR beta CDR3 regions. The authors performed first-round RT-PCR with HTBI primers and then a second-round multiplex PCR. TCRdb passed the multiplex PCR reads through MiXCR, listing each CDR3 protein once. This table holds 400,000 or so distinct CDR3 sequences, about a sixth found once. The V segment lost 9 bases and the J segment 4 bases; nucleotides outside the gene matches: 5. CDR1 is MNHNS and CDR2 is SASEGT in the germline V gene. The CDR3 has 13 amino acids.

The clonotype comes from an adult woman with stable Graves' hyperthyroidism. V gene TRBV6-1 combines with J gene TRBJ2-2; 7 bases align to TRBD1. Sequenced input: peripheral blood. For the CDR3, the DNA is TGTGCCAGAAAGACAGGGACCACCGGGGAGCTGTTTTTT. Translated, it gives CARKTGTTGELFF.